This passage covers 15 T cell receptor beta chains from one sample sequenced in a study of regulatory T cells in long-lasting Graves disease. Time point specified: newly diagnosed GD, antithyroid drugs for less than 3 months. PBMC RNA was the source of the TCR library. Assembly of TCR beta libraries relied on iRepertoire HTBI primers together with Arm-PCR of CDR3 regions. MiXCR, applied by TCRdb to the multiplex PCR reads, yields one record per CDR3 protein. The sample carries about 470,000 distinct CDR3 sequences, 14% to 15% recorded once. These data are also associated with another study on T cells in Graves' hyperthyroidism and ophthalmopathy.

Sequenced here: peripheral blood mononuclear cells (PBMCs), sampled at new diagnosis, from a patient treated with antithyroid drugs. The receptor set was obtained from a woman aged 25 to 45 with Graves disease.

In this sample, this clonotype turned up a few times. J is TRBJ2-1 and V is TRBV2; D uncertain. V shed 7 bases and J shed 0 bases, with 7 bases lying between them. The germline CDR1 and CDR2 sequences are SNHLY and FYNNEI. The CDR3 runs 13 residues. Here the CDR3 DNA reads TGTGCCAGCACCTACACCTCCTACAATGAGCAGTTCTTC. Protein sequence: CASTYTSYNEQFF.

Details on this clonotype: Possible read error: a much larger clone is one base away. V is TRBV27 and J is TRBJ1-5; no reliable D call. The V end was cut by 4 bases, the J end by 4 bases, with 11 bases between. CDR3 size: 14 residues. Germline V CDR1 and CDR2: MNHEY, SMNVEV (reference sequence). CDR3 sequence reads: CASSSDGPNQPQHF. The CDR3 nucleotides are TGTGCCAGCAGTTCCGACGGGCCGAATCAGCCCCAGCATTTT.

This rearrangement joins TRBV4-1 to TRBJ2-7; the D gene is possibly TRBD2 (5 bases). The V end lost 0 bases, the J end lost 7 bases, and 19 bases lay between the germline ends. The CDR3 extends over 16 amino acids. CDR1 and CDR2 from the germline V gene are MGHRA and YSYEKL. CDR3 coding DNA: TGCGCCAGCAGCCAAGAAGAGGAGCGGTGGATCGGGGAGCAGTACTTC. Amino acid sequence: CASSQEEERWIGEQYF.

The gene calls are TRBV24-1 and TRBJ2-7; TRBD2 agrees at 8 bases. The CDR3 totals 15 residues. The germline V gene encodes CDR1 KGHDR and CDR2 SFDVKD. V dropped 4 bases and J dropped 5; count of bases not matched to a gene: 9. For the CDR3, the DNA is TGTGCCACCAGTGACTCAGACAGCGGGAGACACGAGCAGTACTTC. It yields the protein CATSDSDSGRHEQYF.

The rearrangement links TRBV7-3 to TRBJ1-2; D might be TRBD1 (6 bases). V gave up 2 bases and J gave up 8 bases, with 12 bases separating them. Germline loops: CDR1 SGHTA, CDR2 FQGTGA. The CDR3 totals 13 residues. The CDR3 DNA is TGTGCCAGCAGCTTACATCAGGGGATCGGCTACACCTTC. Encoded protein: CASSLHQGIGYTF.

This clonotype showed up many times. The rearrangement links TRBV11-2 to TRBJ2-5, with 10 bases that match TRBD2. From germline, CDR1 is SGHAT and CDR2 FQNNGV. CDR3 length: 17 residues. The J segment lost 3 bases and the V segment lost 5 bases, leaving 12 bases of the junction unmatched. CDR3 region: CASSRTLSGRNEETQYF. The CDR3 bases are TGTGCCAGCAGCCGGACACTTAGCGGGAGGAACGAAGAGACCCAGTACTTC.

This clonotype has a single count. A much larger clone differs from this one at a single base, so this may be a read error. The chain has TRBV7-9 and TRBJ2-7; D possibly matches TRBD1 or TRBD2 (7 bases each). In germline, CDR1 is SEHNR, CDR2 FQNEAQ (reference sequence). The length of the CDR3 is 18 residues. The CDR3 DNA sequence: TGTGCCAGCAGTGGGGGACAGTCTAGCGGCATCAGCTCCTACGGGCAGTACTTC. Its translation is CASSGGQSSGISSYGQYF.

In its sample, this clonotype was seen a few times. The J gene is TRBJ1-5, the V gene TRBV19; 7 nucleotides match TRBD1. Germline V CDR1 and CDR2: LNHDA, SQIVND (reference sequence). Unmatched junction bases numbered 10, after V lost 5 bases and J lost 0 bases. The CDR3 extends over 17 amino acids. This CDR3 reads CASSPGQRVYSNQPQHF. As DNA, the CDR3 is TGTGCCAGTAGTCCGGGACAGAGGGTCTATAGCAATCAGCCCCAGCATTTT.

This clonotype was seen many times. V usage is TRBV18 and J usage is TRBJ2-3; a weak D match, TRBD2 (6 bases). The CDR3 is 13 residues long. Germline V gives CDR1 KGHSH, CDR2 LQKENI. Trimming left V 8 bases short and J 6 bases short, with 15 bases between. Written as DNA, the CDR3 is TGTGCCAGCGGGACGACTAGTTCGGATACGCAGTATTTT. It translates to CASGTTSSDTQYF.

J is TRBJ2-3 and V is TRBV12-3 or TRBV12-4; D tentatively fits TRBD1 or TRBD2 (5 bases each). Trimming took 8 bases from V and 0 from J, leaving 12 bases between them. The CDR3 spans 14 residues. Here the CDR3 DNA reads TGTGCCAGCGGGGACCCGAGAAGCACAGATACGCAGTATTTT. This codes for CASGDPRSTDTQYF.

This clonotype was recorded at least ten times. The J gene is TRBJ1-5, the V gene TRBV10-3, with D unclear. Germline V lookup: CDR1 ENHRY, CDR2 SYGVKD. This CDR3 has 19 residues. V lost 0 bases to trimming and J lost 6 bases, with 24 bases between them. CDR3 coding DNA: TGTGCCATCAGTGAGTCGACCCTCACTGTTGGGCAAGGCCTTCAGCCCCAGCATTTT. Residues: CAISESTLTVGQGLQPQHF.

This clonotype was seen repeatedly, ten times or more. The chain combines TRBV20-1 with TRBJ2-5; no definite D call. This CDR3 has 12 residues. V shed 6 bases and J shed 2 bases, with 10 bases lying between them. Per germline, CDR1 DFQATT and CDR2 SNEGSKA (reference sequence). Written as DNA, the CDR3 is TGCAGTGCCCGGGTGGAACAAGAGACCCAGTACTTC. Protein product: CSARVEQETQYF.

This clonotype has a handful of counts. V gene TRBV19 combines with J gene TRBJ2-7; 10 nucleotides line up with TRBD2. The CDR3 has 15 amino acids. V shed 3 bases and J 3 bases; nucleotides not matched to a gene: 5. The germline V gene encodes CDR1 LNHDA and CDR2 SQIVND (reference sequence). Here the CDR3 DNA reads TGTGCCAGTAGTATCACAGCGGGAGGGAACTACGAGCAGTACTTC. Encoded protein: CASSITAGGNYEQYF.

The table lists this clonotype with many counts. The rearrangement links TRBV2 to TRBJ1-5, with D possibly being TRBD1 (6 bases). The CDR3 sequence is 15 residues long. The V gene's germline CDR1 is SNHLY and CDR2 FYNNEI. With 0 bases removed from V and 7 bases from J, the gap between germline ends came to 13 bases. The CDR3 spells CASSEAGGAGQPQHF. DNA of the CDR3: TGTGCCAGCAGTGAAGCGGGGGGGGCTGGACAGCCCCAGCATTTT.

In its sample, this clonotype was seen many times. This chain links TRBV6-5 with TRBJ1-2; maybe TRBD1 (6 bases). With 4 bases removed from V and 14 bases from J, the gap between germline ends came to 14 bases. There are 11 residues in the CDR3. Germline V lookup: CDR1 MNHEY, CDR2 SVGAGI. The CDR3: CASSSRQERTF. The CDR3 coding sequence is TGTGCCAGCAGTTCCCGACAGGAAAGGACCTTC.